The 10 T cell receptor beta chains in this list originate from one sample, sequenced in a study of shared clonotypes between healthy human individuals. TCRdb's copy holds only in-frame clones and misses some; the assay was immunoSEQ multiplex PCR. The data show 2 million to 2.5 million clones, over 85% seen once. Sequenced input: naive CD4+ T cells from PBMCs. Subset denoted: CD45RA+ positively selected. The source of these receptors is a man aged 18-30 years in good health. Some clones in this sample may be carry-over from other donors' samples.

The rearrangement uses TRBV6-6 and TRBJ1-5; tentative D call: TRBD1 (5 bases). CDR1 and CDR2 from the germline V gene are MNHNY and SVGAGI (reference sequence). This CDR3 has 12 residues. V was trimmed by 11 bases and J by 7 bases, leaving 15 bases between them. This CDR3 reads CASASGGQPQHF. In nucleotides, the CDR3 is TGTGCCTCCGCCTCGGGGGGGCAGCCCCAGCATTTT.

The chain uses TRBV5-3 and TRBJ2-3, with TRBD2 identical over 9 bases. TRBV5-3 is an ORF, with its function uncertain. The CDR3 consists of 17 residues. V shed 2 bases, J shed 4 bases, and the junction held 11 bases outside the gene matches. The CDR3 sequence is CARSFMMNGGRADTQYF. The CDR3 coding sequence is TGTGCCAGAAGCTTCATGATGAATGGCGGGAGGGCAGATACGCAGTATTTT.

The V and J genes are TRBV7-3 and TRBJ2-5; maybe TRBD2 (5 bases). CDR1 and CDR2 from the germline V gene are SGHTA and FQGTGA. The CDR3 spans 14 residues. The germline V and J ends were trimmed by 5 bases and 4 bases, with 14 bases remaining between them. As DNA, the CDR3 is TGTGCCAGCAGCCCCCCCAAGCGGCGAGAGACCCAGTACTTC. The encoded protein is CASSPPKRRETQYF.

The chain uses TRBV5-1 and TRBJ2-3; D is ambiguous. V shed 2 bases and J shed 2 bases, with 6 bases lying between them. Germline V gives CDR1 SGHRS, CDR2 YFSETQ. The CDR3 runs to 13 residues. Here the CDR3 DNA reads TGCGCCAGCAGCTTTAATCCCACAGATACGCAGTATTTT. This gives the protein CASSFNPTDTQYF.

This sequence joins TRBV28 and TRBJ2-3; D might be TRBD1 or TRBD2, each matching 6 bases. Germline-derived CDR1 and CDR2 are MDHEN and SYDVKM. With 6 bases removed from V and 4 bases from J, the gap between germline ends came to 17 bases. The CDR3 totals 15 residues. The CDR3 DNA follows: TGTGCCAGCAGCCCTGGCCTCGGGGGCGCAGATACGCAGTATTTT. This codes for CASSPGLGGADTQYF.

V gene TRBV9 combines with J gene TRBJ1-2; D ambiguous. CDR3 size: 15 residues. V was shortened by 3 bases and J by 3 bases, with 15 bases between the two germline ends. CDR1 and CDR2 (germline): SGDLS, YYNGEE. CDR3: CASSAEPQEDYGYTF. The CDR3 nucleotides read TGTGCCAGCAGCGCCGAGCCCCAGGAGGACTATGGCTACACCTTC. Variable domain in full (rest from reference TRBV9 and TRBJ1-2): DSGVTQTPKHLITATGQRVTLRCSPRSGDLSVYWYQQSLDQGLQFLIQYYNGEERAKGNILERFSAQQFPDLHSELNLSSLELGDSALYFCASSAEPQEDYGYTFGSGTRLTVV.

J is TRBJ2-1 and V is TRBV4-1; D tentatively fits TRBD1 or TRBD2 (5 bases each). The ends were cut back, 3 bases at V and 0 bases at J, with 12 bases in the middle. Germline CDR1 is MGHRA and CDR2 is YSYEKL. The CDR3 spans 16 residues. The CDR3 DNA is TGCGCCAGCAGCCACGCCTCAGGGAGCTCCTACAATGAGCAGTTCTTC. This sequence encodes CASSHASGSSYNEQFF.

As concerns this clone: Other DNA sequences from this sample encode an identical CDR3 as well. V usage is TRBV27 and J usage is TRBJ1-3, with D hard to call. Germline V gene data show CDR1 as MNHEY and CDR2 as SMNVEV (reference sequence). Trimming shortened V by 3 bases and J by 1 base, and 7 bases separated the two germline ends. The CDR3 length is 14 residues. The CDR3 bases are TGTGCCAGCAGTTTTCGGGAGTCTGGAAACACCATATATTTT. It yields the protein CASSFRESGNTIYF.

The chain joins TRBV7-2 to TRBJ2-2; D is tentatively TRBD1 or TRBD2 (5 bases each). The CDR3 is made up of 16 amino acids. Germline lookup yields CDR1 SGHTA and CDR2 FQGNSA. V lost 1 base to trimming and J lost 3 bases, with 12 bases between them. CDR3 coding DNA: TGTGCCAGCAGCTTAGGGGACCTGGCGGACACCGGGGAGCTGTTTTTT. This sequence encodes CASSLGDLADTGELFF. The full variable domain, its missing parts supplied by reference TRBV7-2 and TRBJ2-2, is GAGVSQSPSNKVTEKGKDVELRCDPISGHTALYWYRQSLGQGLEFLIYFQGNSAPDKSGLPSDRFSAERTGGSVSTLTIQRTQQEDSAVYLCASSLGDLADTGELFFGEGSRLTVL.

J is TRBJ2-2 and V is TRBV11-2; TRBD1 aligns across 7 bases. Losses at the gene ends were 4 bases for V and 3 bases for J; bases not matched to a gene: 5. The CDR3 runs to 15 residues. CDR1 SGHAT and CDR2 FQNNGV come from the germline V gene. CDR3 residues: CASSSSGGYTGELFF. CDR3 nucleotide sequence: TGTGCCAGCAGCTCGTCAGGGGGTTACACCGGGGAGCTGTTTTTT. Full variable domain (missing parts from reference TRBV11-2 and TRBJ2-2): EAGVAQSPRYKIIEKRQSVAFWCNPISGHATLYWYQQILGQGPKLLIQFQNNGVVDDSQLPKDRFSAERLKGVDSTLKIQPAKLEDSAVYLCASSSSGGYTGELFFGEGSRLTVL.